The 19 T cell receptor beta chains below all came from one sample that was sequenced in a study of control samples from healthy donors and cancer patients. Generated by immunoSEQ multiplex PCR, the TCRdb table keeps only in-frame clones and is missing some. The table lists roughly 220,000 clones, around 94% of them singletons. Sample: blood. These TCRs come from a man aged 50 to 60 in good health.

The V gene is TRBV7-8, the J gene TRBJ1-5, with 8 nucleotides matching TRBD1. CDR3 length equals 15 residues. J was trimmed by 7 bases and V by 0 bases; bases with no gene match: 5. Germline V gives CDR1 SGHVS, CDR2 FQNEAQ. DNA of the CDR3: TGTGCCAGCAGCTTAGCGCAGGGGGCACGGCAGCCCCAGCATTTT. Its translation: CASSLAQGARQPQHF.

The V call is TRBV7-2, the J call TRBJ2-7, with 10 bases lining up with TRBD2. CDR3 length equals 14 residues. The germline CDR1 and CDR2 sequences are SGHTA and FQGNSA. J gave up 7 bases and V 5 bases, and 8 bases lay outside the gene matches. This chain's CDR3 is CASSRSTTSGEQYF. The CDR3, as DNA: TGTGCCAGCAGCCGCAGCACGACTAGCGGGGAGCAGTACTTC.

A single count supports this clone. The gene calls are TRBV5-1 and TRBJ2-7; D is ambiguous. Germline loops: CDR1 SGHRS, CDR2 YFSETQ. The V gene lost 0 bases and the J gene lost 0 bases, with 7 bases spanning the gap. The CDR3 loop spans 14 amino acids. CDR3 sequence: CASSLASSSYEQYF. In DNA form, the CDR3 reads TGCGCCAGCAGCTTGGCGTCAAGCTCCTACGAGCAGTACTTC.

The V and J genes are TRBV4-1 and TRBJ2-1; D may correspond to TRBD1 or TRBD2 (6 bases each). Looked up from germline, CDR1 is MGHRA and CDR2 is YSYEKL. CDR3 length: 16 amino acids. V was cut by 5 bases and J by 8 bases, with 22 bases left in between. The DNA of the CDR3 is TGCGCCAGCAGCGAGGGTCATTCGGGGGCTTTGGATGAGCAGTTCTTC. This encodes CASSEGHSGALDEQFF.

Concerning this clone itself: The sample carries other DNA sequences with the same CDR3. This sequence joins TRBV5-1 and TRBJ2-6, with no clear D. The CDR3 totals 15 residues. The germline V gene has CDR1 SGHRS and CDR2 YFSETQ. V lost 1 base and J 1 base, leaving 6 bases between the germline ends. Written as DNA, the CDR3 is TGCGCCAGCAGCTTGCTTGGTTCTGGGGCCAACGTCCTGACTTTC. Translation: CASSLLGSGANVLTF.

The genes are TRBV7-3 and TRBJ2-7; TRBD1 or TRBD2 may be the D gene (6 bases each). Per the germline V gene, CDR1 is SGHTA and CDR2 is FQGTGA. V gave up 3 bases and J gave up 3 bases, with 15 bases separating them. The CDR3 spans 15 residues. The CDR3 protein is CASSFGPGASYEQYF. CDR3 coding DNA: TGTGCCAGCAGCTTTGGTCCGGGGGCGAGCTACGAGCAGTACTTC.

The chain employs TRBV5-1 and TRBJ2-3, with 8 bases fitting TRBD2. The CDR3 loop spans 17 amino acids. Trimming removed 4 bases from V and 2 bases from J; junction bases left unmatched: 12. Germline CDR1 and CDR2: SGHRS and YFSETQ. CDR3: CASSLRRGGGNTDTQYF. As DNA, the CDR3 is TGCGCCAGCAGCCTCCGACGCGGCGGGGGGAACACAGATACGCAGTATTTT.

This clone was detected once. The chain combines TRBV7-9 with TRBJ1-1, with TRBD1 as a possible D gene (5 bases). Trimming removed 2 bases from V and 2 bases from J, with 12 bases in between. The CDR3 sequence is 15 residues long. CDR1 SEHNR and CDR2 FQNEAQ come from the germline V gene (reference sequence). This CDR3 reads CASSLSGHHNTEAFF. CDR3 sequence (DNA): TGTGCCAGCAGCTTAAGCGGACACCATAACACTGAAGCTTTCTTT. Based on the CDR3 plus reference TRBV7-9 and TRBJ1-1, the full variable domain is DTGVSQNPRHKITKRGQNVTFRCDPISEHNRLYWYRQTLGQGPEFLTYFQNEAQLEKSRLLSDRFSAERPKGSFSTLEIQRTEQGDSAMYLCASSLSGHHNTEAFFGQGTRLTVV.

This clone appeared a single time. The gene calls are TRBV10-3 and TRBJ2-2; 10 bases are shared with TRBD1. The CDR3 has 15 amino acids. Germline V gene sequence: CDR1 ENHRY, CDR2 SYGVKD. J was trimmed by 3 bases and V by 5 bases; bases with no gene match: 3. CDR3 loop: CAISPGTGDTGELFF. The CDR3 nucleotides are TGTGCCATCAGTCCCGGGACAGGGGACACCGGGGAGCTGTTTTTT.

J is TRBJ2-3 and V is TRBV7-9, with 12 bases fitting TRBD2. V trimming: 1 base; J trimming: 5 bases; junction bases outside the gene matches: 10. The germline CDR1 and CDR2 sequences are SEHNR and FQNEAQ (reference sequence). The CDR3 length is 18 residues. In nucleotides, the CDR3 is TGTGCCAGCAGCTTAGGCTTGCTAGCGGGGGGGCCGGGAGATACGCAGTATTTT. It is translated as CASSLGLLAGGPGDTQYF.

J is TRBJ2-5 and V is TRBV6-6; tentatively, D is TRBD1 or TRBD2 (6 bases each). This CDR3 contains 16 residues. The V end was cut by 2 bases, the J end by 4 bases, with 17 bases between. The germline V gene has CDR1 MNHNY and CDR2 SVGAGI (reference sequence). The CDR3 loop reads CASSYPKGGLRETQYF. The CDR3 region has the DNA TGTGCCAGCAGTTACCCGAAGGGGGGTCTCCGAGAGACCCAGTACTTC.

The chain combines TRBV10-1 with TRBJ1-5; D is undetermined. The germline V and J ends were trimmed by 3 bases and 9 bases, with 9 bases remaining between them. The CDR3 is 12 residues long. The V gene's germline CDR1 is WNHNN and CDR2 SYGVQD (reference sequence). The CDR3 DNA reads as TGCGCCAGCAGTGAAGGGCCGCGGCCCCAGCATTTT. This translates into CASSEGPRPQHF.

This chain connects TRBV15 to TRBJ1-5; D gene uncertain. CDR1 is LNHNV and CDR2 is YYDKDF in the germline V gene (reference sequence). The CDR3 runs to 15 residues. Trimming removed 0 bases at V and 1 base at J, with 7 bases between. CDR3 in DNA: TGTGCCACCAGCAGAGAGGGAAGGAGCAATCAGCCCCAGCATTTT. This gives the protein CATSREGRSNQPQHF. The entire variable domain, with the rest obtained from reference TRBV15 and TRBJ1-5, is as follows: DAMVIQNPRYQVTQFGKPVTLSCSQTLNHNVMYWYQQKSSQAPKLLFHYYDKDFNNEADTPDNFQSRRPNTSFCFLDIRSPGLGDTAMYLCATSREGRSNQPQHFGDGTRLSIL.

The rearrangement joins TRBV5-8 to TRBJ1-4; possible D gene TRBD1, 6 bases. The CDR3 consists of 15 residues. Per germline, CDR1 SGHTS and CDR2 YDEGEE. V was clipped by 4 bases and J by 8 bases, with 18 bases between them. CDR3 residues: CASSPSGGPWEKLFF. CDR3 coding DNA: TGTGCCAGCAGCCCGTCGGGGGGCCCCTGGGAAAAACTGTTTTTT.

This chain uses TRBV14 with TRBJ2-1, with 7 bases fitting TRBD2. The CDR3 has 17 residues. V lost 2 bases, J lost 7 bases, and 14 bases stayed unmatched. Per the germline V gene, CDR1 is SGHDN and CDR2 is FVKESK. CDR3 loop: CASSQLWGRVGRNEQFF. In DNA, the CDR3 is TGTGCCAGCAGCCAACTCTGGGGGAGGGTCGGTAGAAATGAGCAGTTCTTC.

This clone has only one observation. The rearrangement links TRBV19 to TRBJ2-5; possibly TRBD1 for D (6 bases). The V gene's germline CDR1 is LNHDA and CDR2 SQIVND (reference sequence). This CDR3 comprises 13 residues. The V end lost 9 bases, the J end lost 2 bases, and 13 bases lay between the germline ends. CDR3 sequence reads: CASAGQSQETQYF. The CDR3 DNA follows: TGTGCCAGCGCCGGACAGTCTCAAGAGACCCAGTACTTC.

The rearrangement links TRBV5-1 to TRBJ1-2; D possibly corresponds to TRBD1 (5 bases). Trimming stripped 2 bases from V and 5 bases from J, with 10 bases between. Per the germline V gene, CDR1 is SGHRS and CDR2 is YFSETQ. The CDR3 consists of 13 residues. CDR3 sequence (DNA): TGCGCCAGCAGCTTACAGGACACATATGGCTACACCTTC. This encodes CASSLQDTYGYTF.

This sequence joins TRBV19 and TRBJ2-7, with 9 bases that match TRBD2. This CDR3 is built from 11 residues. Germline CDR1 reads LNHDA; CDR2 reads SQIVND (reference sequence). V shed 9 bases, J shed 7 bases, and the junction held 4 bases outside the gene matches. CDR3 in DNA: TGTGCCAGCGGACTAGCGCAGGAGCAGTACTTC. Protein sequence: CASGLAQEQYF.

This chain joins TRBV6-5 and TRBJ1-6, with TRBD1 matching over 7 bases. CDR3 size: 14 residues. Germline V gene lookup returns CDR1 MNHEY and CDR2 SVGAGI. After removal of 5 bases from V and 7 bases from J, the junction contained 5 bases not matched to a gene. CDR3 nucleotide sequence: TGTGCCAGCAGTATAGGGACAGTGAATTCACCCCTCCACTTT. It is translated as CASSIGTVNSPLHF.